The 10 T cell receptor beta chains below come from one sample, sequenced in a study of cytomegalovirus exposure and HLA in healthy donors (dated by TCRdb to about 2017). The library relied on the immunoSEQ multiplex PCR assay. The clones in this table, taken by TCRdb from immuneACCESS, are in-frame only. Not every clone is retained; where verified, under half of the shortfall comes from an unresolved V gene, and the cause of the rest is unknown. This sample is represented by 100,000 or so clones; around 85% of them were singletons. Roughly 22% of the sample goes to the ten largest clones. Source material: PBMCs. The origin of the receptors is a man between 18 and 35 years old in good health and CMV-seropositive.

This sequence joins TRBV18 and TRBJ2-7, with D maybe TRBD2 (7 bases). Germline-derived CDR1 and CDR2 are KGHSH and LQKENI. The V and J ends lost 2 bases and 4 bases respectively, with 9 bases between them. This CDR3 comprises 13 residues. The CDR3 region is CASSPEGGYEQYF. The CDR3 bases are TGTGCCAGCTCACCAGAGGGGGGGTACGAGCAGTACTTC.

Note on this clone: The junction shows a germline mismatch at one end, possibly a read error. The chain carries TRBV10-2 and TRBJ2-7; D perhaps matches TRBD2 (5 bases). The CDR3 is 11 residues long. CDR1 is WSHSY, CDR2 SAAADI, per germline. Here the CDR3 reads CASSEQRFLEF. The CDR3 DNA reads TGCGCCAGCAGTGAACAGCGGTTTTTAGAGTTC.

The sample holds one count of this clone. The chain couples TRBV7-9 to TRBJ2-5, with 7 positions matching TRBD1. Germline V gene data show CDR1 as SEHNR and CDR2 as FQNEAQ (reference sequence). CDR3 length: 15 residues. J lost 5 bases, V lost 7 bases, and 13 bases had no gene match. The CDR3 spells CASTPQNRGGETQYF. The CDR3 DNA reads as TGTGCCAGCACCCCACAGAACAGGGGCGGGGAGACCCAGTACTTC.

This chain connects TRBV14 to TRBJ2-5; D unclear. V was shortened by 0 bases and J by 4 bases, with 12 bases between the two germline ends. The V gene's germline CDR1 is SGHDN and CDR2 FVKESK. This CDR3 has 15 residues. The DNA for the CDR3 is TGTGCCAGCAGCCAAGAGAAGGCTAAGCGAGAGACCCAGTACTTC. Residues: CASSQEKAKRETQYF.

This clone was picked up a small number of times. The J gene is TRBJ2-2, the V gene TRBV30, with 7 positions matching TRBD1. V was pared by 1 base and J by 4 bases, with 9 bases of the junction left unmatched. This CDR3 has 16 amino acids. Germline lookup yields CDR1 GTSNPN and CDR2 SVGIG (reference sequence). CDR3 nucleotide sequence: TGTGCCTGGAGTGGACGGGGCAGGGGGTTCACCGGGGAGCTGTTTTTT. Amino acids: CAWSGRGRGFTGELFF.

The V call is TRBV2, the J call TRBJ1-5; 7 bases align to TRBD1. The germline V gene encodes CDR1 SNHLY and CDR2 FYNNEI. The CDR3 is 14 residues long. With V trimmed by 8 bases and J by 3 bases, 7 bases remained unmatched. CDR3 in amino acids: CASGYGTVNQPQHF. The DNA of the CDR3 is TGTGCCAGCGGTTACGGGACAGTCAATCAGCCCCAGCATTTT.

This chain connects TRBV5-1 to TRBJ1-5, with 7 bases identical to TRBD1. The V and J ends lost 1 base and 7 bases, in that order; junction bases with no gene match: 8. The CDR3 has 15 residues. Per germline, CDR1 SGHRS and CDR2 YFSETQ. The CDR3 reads CASSLSDREDQPQHF. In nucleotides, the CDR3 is TGCGCCAGCAGCTTGTCCGACAGGGAGGACCAGCCCCAGCATTTT.

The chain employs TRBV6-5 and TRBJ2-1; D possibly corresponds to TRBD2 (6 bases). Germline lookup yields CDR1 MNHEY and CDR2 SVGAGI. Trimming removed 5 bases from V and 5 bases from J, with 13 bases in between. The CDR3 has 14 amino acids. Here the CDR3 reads CASSPGRTHNEQFF. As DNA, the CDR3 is TGTGCCAGCAGTCCCGGGAGAACGCACAATGAGCAGTTCTTC.

Written as DNA, the CDR3 is TGTGCCAGCAGCCCAGGGGGCACTGAAGCTTTCTTT. It specifies CASSPGGTEAFF. The chain employs TRBV11-3 and TRBJ1-1; 7 nucleotides match TRBD1. Germline V CDR1 and CDR2: SGHNT, YENEEA. V trimming: 5 bases; J trimming: 4 bases; junction bases outside the gene matches: 1. The CDR3 extends over 12 amino acids.

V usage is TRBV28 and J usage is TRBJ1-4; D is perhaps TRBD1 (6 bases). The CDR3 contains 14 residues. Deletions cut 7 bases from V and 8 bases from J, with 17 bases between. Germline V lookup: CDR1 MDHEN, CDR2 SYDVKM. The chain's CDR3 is CASTRGGALEKLFF. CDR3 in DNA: TGTGCCAGCACCCGGGGGGGGGCGTTGGAAAAACTGTTTTTT.